This T cell receptor (beta chain) was obtained from a study of blood T cell repertoires in COVID-19. Overall study context: Some COVID-19 samples were acute and others convalescent; all came from the United States, Italy and Spain. The cDNA or gDNA used as material had been derived from T cells, B-cell-depleted T cells, or PBMCs.

TCRdb's copy holds only in-frame clones and misses some; the assay was immunoSEQ multiplex PCR. The sample contains around 220,000 clones, approximately 86% of which appear only once. Comments on this clone: This sample includes further DNA sequences coding for the same CDR3.

This clonotype was obtained from a woman aged 45 to 65 with COVID-19, enrolled during active disease. Sequenced input: peripheral blood.

CDR3 protein: CASSLTPNYGYTF. The DNA of the CDR3 is TGTGCCAGCAGCCTCACACCGAACTATGGCTACACCTTC. The V gene is TRBV27, the J gene TRBJ1-2; the D is unclear. Deletions cut 6 bases from V and 2 bases from J, with 10 bases between. There are 13 residues in the CDR3. Germline lookup yields CDR1 MNHEY and CDR2 SMNVEV (reference sequence).